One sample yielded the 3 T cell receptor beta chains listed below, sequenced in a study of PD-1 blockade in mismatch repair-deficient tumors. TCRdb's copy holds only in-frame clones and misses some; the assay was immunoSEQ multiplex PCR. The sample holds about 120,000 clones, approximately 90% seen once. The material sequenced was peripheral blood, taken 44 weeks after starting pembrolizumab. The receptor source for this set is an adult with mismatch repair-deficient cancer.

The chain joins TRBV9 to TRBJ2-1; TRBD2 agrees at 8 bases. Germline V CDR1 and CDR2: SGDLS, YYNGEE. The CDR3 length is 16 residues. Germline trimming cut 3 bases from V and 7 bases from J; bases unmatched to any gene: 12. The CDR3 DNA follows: TGTGCCAGCAGCGCCTTTTGGCGGGAGGAGTTGAATGAGCAGTTCTTC. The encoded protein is CASSAFWREELNEQFF. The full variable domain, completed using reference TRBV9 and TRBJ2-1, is DSGVTQTPKHLITATGQRVTLRCSPRSGDLSVYWYQQSLDQGLQFLIQYYNGEERAKGNILERFSAQQFPDLHSELNLSSLELGDSALYFCASSAFWREELNEQFFGPGTRLTVL.

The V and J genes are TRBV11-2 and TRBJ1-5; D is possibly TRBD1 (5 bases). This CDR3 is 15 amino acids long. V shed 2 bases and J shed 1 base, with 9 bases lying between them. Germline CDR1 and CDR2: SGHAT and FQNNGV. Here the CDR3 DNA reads TGTGCCAGCAGCTTACATGGGGGGAGCAATCAGCCCCAGCATTTT. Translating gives CASSLHGGSNQPQHF. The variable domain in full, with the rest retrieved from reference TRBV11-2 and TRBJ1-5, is EAGVAQSPRYKIIEKRQSVAFWCNPISGHATLYWYQQILGQGPKLLIQFQNNGVVDDSQLPKDRFSAERLKGVDSTLKIQPAKLEDSAVYLCASSLHGGSNQPQHFGDGTRLSIL.

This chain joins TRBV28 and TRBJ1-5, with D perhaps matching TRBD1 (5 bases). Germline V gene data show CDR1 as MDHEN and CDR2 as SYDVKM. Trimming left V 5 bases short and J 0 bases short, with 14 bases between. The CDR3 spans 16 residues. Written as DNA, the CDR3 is TGTGCCAGCAGTACCGGGACTTTAAATAGCAATCAGCCCCAGCATTTT. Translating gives CASSTGTLNSNQPQHF.